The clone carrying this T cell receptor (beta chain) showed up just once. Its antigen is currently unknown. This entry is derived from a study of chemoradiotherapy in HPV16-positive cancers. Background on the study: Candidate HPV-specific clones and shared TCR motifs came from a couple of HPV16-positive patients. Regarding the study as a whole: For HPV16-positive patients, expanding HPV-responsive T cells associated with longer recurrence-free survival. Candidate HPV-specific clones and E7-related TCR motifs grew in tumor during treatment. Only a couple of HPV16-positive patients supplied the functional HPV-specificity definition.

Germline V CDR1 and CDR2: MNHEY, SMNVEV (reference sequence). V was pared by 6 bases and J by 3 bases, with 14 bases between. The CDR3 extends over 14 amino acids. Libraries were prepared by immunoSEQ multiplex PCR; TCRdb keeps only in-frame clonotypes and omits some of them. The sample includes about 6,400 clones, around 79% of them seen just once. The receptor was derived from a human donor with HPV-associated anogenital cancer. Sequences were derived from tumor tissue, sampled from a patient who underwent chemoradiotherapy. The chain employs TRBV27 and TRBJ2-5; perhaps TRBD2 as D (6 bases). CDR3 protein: CASSLLTGEETQYF. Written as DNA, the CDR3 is TGTGCCAGCAGCCTTCTAACGGGGGAAGAGACCCAGTACTTC.